This TCR beta chain is from a study of long-term antiretroviral therapy in people with HIV. Samples were assayed with immunoSEQ v3.0 at survey level. Sequenced by immunoSEQ multiplex PCR; TCRdb stores in-frame clones only, minus some. The data contain about 19,000 clones, around 76% of them singletons. As concerns this clone: Its specificity is not known.

Study-level points and caveats: HIV repertoires spanned narrower CDR3 length ranges than controls.

Trimming took off 7 bases at V and 1 base at J, with 11 bases between the two ends. The germline V gene encodes CDR1 MNHEY and CDR2 SMNVEV (reference sequence). The CDR3 sequence is 14 residues long. The input for sequencing was unsorted PBMCs, taken 2.2 years after starting antiretroviral therapy. This TCR came from a man in his fifties or sixties with HIV. This sequence joins TRBV27 and TRBJ1-3; perhaps TRBD1 as D (5 bases). CDR3: CASMSGRSGNTIYF. CDR3 coding DNA: TGTGCCAGCATGTCAGGGAGGTCTGGAAACACCATATATTTT.